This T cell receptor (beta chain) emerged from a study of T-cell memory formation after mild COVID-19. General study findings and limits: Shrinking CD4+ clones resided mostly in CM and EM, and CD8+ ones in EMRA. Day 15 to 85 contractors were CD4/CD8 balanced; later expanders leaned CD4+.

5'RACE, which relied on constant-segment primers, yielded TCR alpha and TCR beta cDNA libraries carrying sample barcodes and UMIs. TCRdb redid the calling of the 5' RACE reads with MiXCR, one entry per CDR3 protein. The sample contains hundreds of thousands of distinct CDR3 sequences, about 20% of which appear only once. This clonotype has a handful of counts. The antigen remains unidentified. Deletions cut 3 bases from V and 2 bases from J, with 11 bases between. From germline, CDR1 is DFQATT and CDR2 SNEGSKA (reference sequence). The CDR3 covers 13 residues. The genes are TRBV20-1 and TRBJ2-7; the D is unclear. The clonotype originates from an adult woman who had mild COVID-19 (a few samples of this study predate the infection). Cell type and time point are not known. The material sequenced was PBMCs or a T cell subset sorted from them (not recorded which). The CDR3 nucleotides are TGCAGTGCTAGTGAGGACGGAACCTACGAGCAGTACTTC. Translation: CSASEDGTYEQYF.